These 23 T cell receptor beta chains were all obtained from the same sample, sequenced in a study of T cell responses to AZD1222 COVID-19 vaccine. Sequencing used immunoSEQ multiplex PCR; TCRdb keeps in-frame clones, though not all of them. Here the sample spans 180,000 or so clones, just under 95% being singletons. The material was peripheral blood, obtained 28 days after the second dose of the MenACWY control vaccine. The receptor set was obtained from an adult who received the MenACWY meningococcal vaccine as a control.

This chain connects TRBV2 to TRBJ1-3; no reliable D call. The CDR3 has 18 amino acids. The V gene's germline CDR1 is SNHLY and CDR2 FYNNEI. V was clipped by 6 bases and J by 3 bases, with 24 bases between them. CDR3 amino acids: CASSALTLRAFDGNTIYF. CDR3 in DNA: TGTGCCAGCAGCGCCTTAACTCTACGGGCTTTTGATGGAAACACCATATATTTT.

J is TRBJ2-3 and V is TRBV18; D unresolved. CDR3 size: 15 residues. Germline assignment: CDR1 KGHSH and CDR2 LQKENI. Trimming cost V 3 bases and J 3 bases, with 13 bases left between them. CDR3 protein: CASSPARPQTDTQYF. CDR3 coding DNA: TGTGCCAGCTCACCGGCTAGGCCCCAAACAGATACGCAGTATTTT.

The V and J genes are TRBV2 and TRBJ1-5, with 11 bases lining up with TRBD1. This CDR3 has 14 residues. The V and J ends lost 4 bases and 6 bases, in that order; junction bases with no gene match: 2. CDR1 SNHLY and CDR2 FYNNEI come from the germline V gene. In DNA, the CDR3 is TGTGCCAGCAGTGGGACAGGGGGCACTCAGCCCCAGCATTTT. Its translation is CASSGTGGTQPQHF.

The rearrangement links TRBV3-1 (or the pseudogene TRBV3-2) to TRBJ2-2; no clear D gene. Germline V CDR1 and CDR2: LGHDT, YNNKEL (reference sequence). The CDR3 is 13 amino acids. Trimming removed 3 bases at V and 6 bases at J, with 8 bases between. CDR3: CASSQARAGELFF. For the CDR3, the DNA is TGTGCCAGCAGCCAGGCTAGGGCCGGGGAGCTGTTTTTT.

V and J are TRBV7-2 and TRBJ1-1; D might be TRBD1 (5 bases). Trimming shortened V by 2 bases and J by 3 bases, and 10 bases separated the two germline ends. CDR3 size: 14 residues. Germline CDR1 is SGHTA and CDR2 is FQGNSA. CDR3 coding DNA: TGTGCCAGCAGCTTATTCCCGGGGGACACTGAAGCTTTCTTT. Its translation is CASSLFPGDTEAFF.

The rearrangement joins TRBV6-5 to TRBJ1-2; D might be TRBD1 (6 bases). CDR3 length equals 11 residues. Germline V CDR1 and CDR2: MNHEY, SVGAGI. Trimming took off 8 bases at V and 6 bases at J, with 10 bases between the two ends. CDR3 nucleotide sequence: TGTGCCAGCCAGGGGCCCGATGGCTACACCTTC. Amino acid sequence: CASQGPDGYTF.

The rearrangement links TRBV5-1 to TRBJ1-1; 8 bases fit TRBD1. The CDR3 runs 16 residues. The V gene end was trimmed by 3 bases and the J gene end by 1 base; junction bases not matched to a gene: 8. CDR1 and CDR2 (germline): SGHRS, YFSETQ. The DNA of the CDR3 is TGCGCCAGCAGCTACTGGGACAGGACAAAGAACACTGAAGCTTTCTTT. Residues: CASSYWDRTKNTEAFF.

The J gene is TRBJ1-6, the V gene TRBV5-4; 11 bases match TRBD1. In germline, CDR1 is SGHNT, CDR2 YYREEE (reference sequence). CDR3 length: 16 amino acids. The ends lost 0 bases at V and 9 bases at J; junction bases unmatched: 5. The DNA for the CDR3 is TGTGCCAGCAGCTTGGCATTGGGACAGGGGGGTTCACCCCTCCACTTT. Its protein is CASSLALGQGGSPLHF. Full variable domain (remainder filled in from reference TRBV5-4 and TRBJ1-6): ETGVTQSPTHLIKTRGQQVTLRCSSQSGHNTVSWYQQALGQGPQFIFQYYREEENGRGNFPPRFSGLQFPNYSSELNVNALELDDSALYLCASSLALGQGGSPLHFGNGTRLTVT.

The chain carries TRBV28 and TRBJ1-2; the D is unclear. With 6 bases removed from V and 4 bases from J, the gap between germline ends came to 18 bases. There are 15 residues in the CDR3. Germline V gene data show CDR1 as MDHEN and CDR2 as SYDVKM. The CDR3 protein is CASSMVERTFYGYTF. CDR3 nucleotide sequence: TGTGCCAGCAGCATGGTAGAGAGGACCTTCTATGGCTACACCTTC.

This clone appeared a single time. The chain couples TRBV4-2 to TRBJ1-5, with TRBD1 as a possible D gene (5 bases). The CDR3 spans 15 residues. The ends were cut back, 0 bases at V and 8 bases at J, with 14 bases in the middle. The germline gives CDR1 LGHNA, CDR2 YNFKEQ. CDR3 nucleotides: TGTGCCAGCAGCCAAGATGGGGACCGATCGGAGCCCCAGCATTTT. Translated: CASSQDGDRSEPQHF.

The V and J genes are TRBV6-5 and TRBJ1-1; no definite D call. The CDR3 is 12 amino acids. V was cut by 6 bases and J by 8 bases, with 13 bases left in between. Germline V gene data show CDR1 as MNHEY and CDR2 as SVGAGI. The CDR3 nucleotides read TGTGCCAGCAGGAGGAACGGAGGGGAAGCTTTCTTT. It codes for CASRRNGGEAFF.

V and J are TRBV5-1 and TRBJ2-2; D ambiguous. The V gene's germline CDR1 is SGHRS and CDR2 YFSETQ. V dropped 0 bases and J dropped 7 bases, with 4 bases sitting between them. This CDR3 is 12 amino acids long. The CDR3 loop reads CASSLGLGELFF. DNA for the CDR3: TGCGCCAGCAGCTTGGGCCTCGGGGAGCTGTTTTTT.

V usage is TRBV27 and J usage is TRBJ2-6; D possibly uses TRBD1 or TRBD2 (6 bases each). The CDR3 runs 17 residues. Trimming removed 7 bases from V and 4 bases from J, with 20 bases in between. Germline V gene sequence: CDR1 MNHEY, CDR2 SMNVEV (reference sequence). The CDR3 DNA follows: TGTGCCAGCAACTCAGTTGGTCAGGGGAGGGGGGCCAACGTCCTGACTTTC. This encodes CASNSVGQGRGANVLTF.

V is TRBV5-8 and J is TRBJ2-3; 8 bases line up with TRBD1. Germline values: CDR1 SGHTS, CDR2 YDEGEE. The CDR3 is made up of 14 amino acids. V shed 3 bases, J shed 0 bases, and the junction held 0 bases outside the gene matches. CDR3 sequence (DNA): TGTGCCAGCAGCTGGACAGGGAGCACAGATACGCAGTATTTT. It encodes CASSWTGSTDTQYF.

The chain combines TRBV28 with TRBJ1-6; 7 bases are a match to TRBD1. The ends lost 6 bases at V and 5 bases at J; junction bases unmatched: 4. The CDR3 spans 14 residues. The germline CDR1 and CDR2 sequences are MDHEN and SYDVKM. The CDR3 spells CASRPGTDNSPLHF. Written as DNA, the CDR3 is TGTGCCAGCAGGCCCGGGACAGATAATTCACCCCTCCACTTT.

The genes are TRBV7-9 and TRBJ2-7; D gene ambiguous. The CDR3 consists of 11 residues. V lost 6 bases and J lost 6, with 9 bases in between. Looked up from germline, CDR1 is SEHNR and CDR2 is FQNEAQ (reference sequence). Written as DNA, the CDR3 is TGTGCCAGCAGTATCCTGGGCGAGCAGTACTTC. Protein: CASSILGEQYF.

The CDR3 loop reads CASSQWQSVNTEAFF. The DNA of the CDR3 is TGTGCCAGCAGCCAATGGCAGAGCGTGAACACTGAAGCTTTCTTT. The V and J genes are TRBV3-1 (or the pseudogene TRBV3-2) and TRBJ1-1, with D hard to call. Germline CDR1 and CDR2: LGHDT and YNNKEL (reference sequence). CDR3 length equals 15 residues. Trimming pared 2 bases from V and 0 bases from J, leaving 10 bases between.

This chain uses TRBV30 with TRBJ1-5, with D hard to call. V was pared by 3 bases and J by 1 base, with 7 bases between. CDR1 is GTSNPN, CDR2 SVGIG, per germline (reference sequence). This CDR3 contains 13 residues. In nucleotides, the CDR3 is TGTGCCTGGAGCGCCGGGAGCAATCAGCCCCAGCATTTT. Translated: CAWSAGSNQPQHF.

The rearrangement joins TRBV3-1 (or the pseudogene TRBV3-2) to TRBJ1-2; tentatively, D is TRBD1 (5 bases). With 4 bases removed from V and 7 bases from J, the gap between germline ends came to 16 bases. CDR3 length: 14 residues. Germline V lookup: CDR1 LGHDT, CDR2 YNNKEL (reference sequence). CDR3 bases: TGTGCCAGCAGCCCCCGGGGGGGGACGCGTGGCTACACCTTC. Its translation is CASSPRGGTRGYTF.

The CDR3 DNA reads TGTGCCTGGAGGGACGGGACGGTGAACACTGAAGCTTTCTTT. Translation: CAWRDGTVNTEAFF. V usage is TRBV30 and J usage is TRBJ1-1, with a weak D call TRBD1 (5 bases). Germline V gene sequence: CDR1 GTSNPN, CDR2 SVGIG (reference sequence). V lost 3 bases and J lost 0, with 11 bases in between. The length of the CDR3 is 14 residues. Full variable domain (remainder filled in from reference TRBV30 and TRBJ1-1): SQTIHQWPATLVQPVGSPLSLECTVEGTSNPNLYWYRQAAGRGLQLLFYSVGIGQISSEVPQNLSASRPQDRQFILSSKKLLLSDSGFYLCAWRDGTVNTEAFFGQGTRLTVV.

The V call is TRBV4-2, the J call TRBJ2-2; D unclear. Germline V lookup: CDR1 LGHNA, CDR2 YNFKEQ. V was clipped by 0 bases and J by 15 bases, with 20 bases between them. There are 15 residues in the CDR3. The CDR3 loop is CASSQDPDPRMALFF. The CDR3 DNA reads TGTGCCAGCAGCCAAGATCCCGACCCGAGAATGGCGTTGTTTTTT.

The V and J genes are TRBV10-3 and TRBJ1-5, with TRBD1 identical over 9 bases. CDR3 length: 15 amino acids. Germline V gives CDR1 ENHRY, CDR2 SYGVKD. The J segment lost 7 bases and the V segment lost 7 bases, leaving 11 bases of the junction unmatched. CDR3 residues: CAIIKTTGGNQPQHF. The CDR3 bases are TGTGCCATCATTAAAACGACAGGGGGGAACCAGCCCCAGCATTTT.

The rearrangement uses TRBV5-1 and TRBJ1-6, with D possibly matching TRBD1 (6 bases). This CDR3 is 13 amino acids long. Deletions cut 2 bases from V and 10 bases from J, with 10 bases between. Looked up from germline, CDR1 is SGHRS and CDR2 is YFSETQ. The CDR3 DNA reads as TGCGCCAGCAGCTTACAGGGTGGCTCACCCCTCCACTTT. Its protein product is CASSLQGGSPLHF.